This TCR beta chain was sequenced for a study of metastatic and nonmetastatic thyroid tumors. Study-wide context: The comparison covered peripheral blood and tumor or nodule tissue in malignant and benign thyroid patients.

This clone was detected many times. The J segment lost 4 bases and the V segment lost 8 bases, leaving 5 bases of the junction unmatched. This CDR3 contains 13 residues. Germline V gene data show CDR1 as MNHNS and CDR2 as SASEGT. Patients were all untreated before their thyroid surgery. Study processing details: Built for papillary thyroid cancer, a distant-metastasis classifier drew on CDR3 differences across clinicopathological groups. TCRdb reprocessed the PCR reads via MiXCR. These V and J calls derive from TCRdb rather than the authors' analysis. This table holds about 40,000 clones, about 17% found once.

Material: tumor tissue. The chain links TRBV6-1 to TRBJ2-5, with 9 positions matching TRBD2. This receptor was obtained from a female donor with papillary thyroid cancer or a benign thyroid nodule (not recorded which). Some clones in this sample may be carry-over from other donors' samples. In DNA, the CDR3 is TGTGCCAGCCAGCGGGAGGATAGAGAGACCCAGTACTTC. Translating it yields CASQREDRETQYF.